The T cell receptor (beta chain) described here comes from a study of blood T cell repertoires in COVID-19. The CDR3 covers 14 residues. CDR1 and CDR2 from the germline V gene are LGHNA and YNFKEQ. Trimming removed 5 bases from V and 1 base from J, with 11 bases in between. This table comes from immunoSEQ multiplex PCR, and its TCRdb copy is limited to in-frame clones, with some not included. The data show under 300,000 clones, about 86% seen once. The TCR sequence derives from a man between 60 and 75 years old with acute or convalescent COVID-19. This chain connects TRBV4-2 to TRBJ1-2; D call uncertain. The specimen sequenced was peripheral blood. The CDR3 reads CASSTMSDNYGYTF. The DNA of the CDR3 is TGTGCCAGCAGCACTATGTCGGATAACTATGGCTACACCTTC.